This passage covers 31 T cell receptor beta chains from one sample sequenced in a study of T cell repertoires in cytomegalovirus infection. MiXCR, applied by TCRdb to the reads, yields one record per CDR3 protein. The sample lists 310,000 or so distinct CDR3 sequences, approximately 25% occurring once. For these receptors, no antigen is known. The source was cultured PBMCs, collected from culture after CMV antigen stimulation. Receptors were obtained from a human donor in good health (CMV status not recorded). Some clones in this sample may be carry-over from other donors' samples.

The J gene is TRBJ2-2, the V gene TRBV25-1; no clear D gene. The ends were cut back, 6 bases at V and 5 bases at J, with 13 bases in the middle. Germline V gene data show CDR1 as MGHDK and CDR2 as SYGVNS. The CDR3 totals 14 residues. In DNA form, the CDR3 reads TGTGCCAGCAGGTCCGTGGGGATAACCGGGGAGCTGTTTTTT. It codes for CASRSVGITGELFF. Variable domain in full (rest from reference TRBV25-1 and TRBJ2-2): EADIYQTPRYLVIGTGKKITLECSQTMGHDKMYWYQQDPGMELHLIHYSYGVNSTEKGDLSSESTVSRIRTEHFPLTLESARPSHTSQYLCASRSVGITGELFFGEGSRLTVL.

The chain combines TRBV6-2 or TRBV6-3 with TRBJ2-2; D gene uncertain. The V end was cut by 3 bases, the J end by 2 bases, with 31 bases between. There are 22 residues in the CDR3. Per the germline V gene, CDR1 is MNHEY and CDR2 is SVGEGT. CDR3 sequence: CASSYPYISTLRGRNNTGELFF. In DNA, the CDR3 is TGTGCCAGCAGTTATCCGTACATAAGTACGCTGCGTGGGCGGAATAACACCGGGGAGCTGTTTTTT.

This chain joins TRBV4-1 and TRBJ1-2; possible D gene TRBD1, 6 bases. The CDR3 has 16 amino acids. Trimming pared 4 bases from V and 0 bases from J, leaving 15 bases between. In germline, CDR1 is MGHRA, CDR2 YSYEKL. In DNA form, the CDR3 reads TGCGCCAGCAGCCCTGAACAGGGATTAGCTAACTATGGCTACACCTTC. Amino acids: CASSPEQGLANYGYTF.

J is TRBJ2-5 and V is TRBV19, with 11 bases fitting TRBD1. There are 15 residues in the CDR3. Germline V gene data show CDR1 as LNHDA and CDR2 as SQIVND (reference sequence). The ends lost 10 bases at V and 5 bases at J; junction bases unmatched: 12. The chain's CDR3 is CATRGQGAIRETQYF. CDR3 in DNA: TGTGCCACAAGAGGACAGGGGGCTATACGGGAGACCCAGTACTTC.

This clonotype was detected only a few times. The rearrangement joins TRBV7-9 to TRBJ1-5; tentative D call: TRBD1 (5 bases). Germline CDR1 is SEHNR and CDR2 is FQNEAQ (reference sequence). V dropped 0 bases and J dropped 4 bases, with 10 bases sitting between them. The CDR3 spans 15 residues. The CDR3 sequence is CASSLAPGANQPQHF. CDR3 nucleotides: TGTGCCAGCAGCTTAGCCCCCGGGGCGAATCAGCCCCAGCATTTT.

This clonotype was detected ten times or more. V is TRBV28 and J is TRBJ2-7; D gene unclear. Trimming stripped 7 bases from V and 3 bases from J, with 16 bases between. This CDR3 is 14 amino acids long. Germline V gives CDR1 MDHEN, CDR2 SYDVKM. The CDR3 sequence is CASTATGSYYEQYF. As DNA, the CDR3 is TGTGCCAGCACCGCCACCGGCAGCTACTACGAGCAGTACTTC.

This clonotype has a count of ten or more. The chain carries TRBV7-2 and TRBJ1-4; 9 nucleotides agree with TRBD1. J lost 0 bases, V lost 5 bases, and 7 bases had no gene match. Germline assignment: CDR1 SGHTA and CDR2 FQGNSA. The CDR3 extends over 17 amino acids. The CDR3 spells CASSLDRGPATNEKLFF. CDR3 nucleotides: TGTGCCAGCAGCCTGGACAGGGGACCTGCAACTAATGAAAAACTGTTTTTT.

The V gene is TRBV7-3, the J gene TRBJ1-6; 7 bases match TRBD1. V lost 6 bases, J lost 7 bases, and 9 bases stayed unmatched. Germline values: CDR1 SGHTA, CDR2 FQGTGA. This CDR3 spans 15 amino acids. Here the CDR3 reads CASSTGQWGNSPLHF. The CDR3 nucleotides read TGTGCCAGCAGTACGGGACAGTGGGGAAATTCACCCCTCCACTTT.

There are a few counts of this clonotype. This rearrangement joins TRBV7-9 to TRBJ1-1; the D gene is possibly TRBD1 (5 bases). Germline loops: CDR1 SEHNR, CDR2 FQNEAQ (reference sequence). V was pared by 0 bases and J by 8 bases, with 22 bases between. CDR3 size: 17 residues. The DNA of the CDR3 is TGTGCCAGCAGCTTAGCGCTGAAAGACAGCCGTTTTAGCGAAGCTTTCTTT. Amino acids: CASSLALKDSRFSEAFF.

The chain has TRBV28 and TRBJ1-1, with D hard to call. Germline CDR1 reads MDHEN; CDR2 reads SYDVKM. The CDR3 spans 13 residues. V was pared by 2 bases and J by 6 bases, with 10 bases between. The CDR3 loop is CASSLVVQSEAFF. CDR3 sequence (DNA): TGTGCCAGCAGTTTAGTAGTTCAATCTGAAGCTTTCTTT.

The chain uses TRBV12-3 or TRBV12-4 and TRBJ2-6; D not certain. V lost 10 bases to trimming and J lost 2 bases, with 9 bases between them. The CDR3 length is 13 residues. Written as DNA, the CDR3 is TGTGCCACCGCCGTCCCTGGGGCCAACGTCCTGACTTTC. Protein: CATAVPGANVLTF.

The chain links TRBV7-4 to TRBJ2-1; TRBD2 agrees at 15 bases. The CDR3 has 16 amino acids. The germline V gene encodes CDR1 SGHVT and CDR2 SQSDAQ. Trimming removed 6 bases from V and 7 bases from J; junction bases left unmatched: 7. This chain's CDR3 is CASSFWGLAGGNEQFF. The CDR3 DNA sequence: TGTGCCAGCAGTTTCTGGGGACTAGCGGGAGGTAATGAGCAGTTCTTC.

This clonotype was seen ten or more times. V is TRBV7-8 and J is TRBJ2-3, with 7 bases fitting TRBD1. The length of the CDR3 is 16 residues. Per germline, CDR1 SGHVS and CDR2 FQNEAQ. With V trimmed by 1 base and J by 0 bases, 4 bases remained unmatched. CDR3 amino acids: CASSLGTGPSTDTQYF. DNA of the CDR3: TGTGCCAGCAGCTTAGGGACAGGACCTAGCACAGATACGCAGTATTTT.

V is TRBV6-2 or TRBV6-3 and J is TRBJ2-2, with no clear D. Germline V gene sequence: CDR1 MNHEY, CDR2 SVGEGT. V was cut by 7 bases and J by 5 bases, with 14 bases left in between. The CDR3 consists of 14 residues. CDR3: CASKLSATTGELFF. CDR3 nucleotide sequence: TGTGCCAGCAAGTTGAGCGCAACGACCGGGGAGCTGTTTTTT.

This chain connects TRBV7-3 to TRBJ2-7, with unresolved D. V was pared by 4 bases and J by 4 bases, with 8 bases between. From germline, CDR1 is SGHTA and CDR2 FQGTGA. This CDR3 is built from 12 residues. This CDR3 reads CASSSNAYEQYV. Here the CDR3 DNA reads TGTGCCAGCAGCTCAAACGCTTACGAGCAGTACGTC.

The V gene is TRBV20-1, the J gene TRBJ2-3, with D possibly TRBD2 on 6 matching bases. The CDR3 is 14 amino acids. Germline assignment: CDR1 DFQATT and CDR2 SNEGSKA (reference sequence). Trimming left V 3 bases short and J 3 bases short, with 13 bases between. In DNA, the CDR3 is TGCAGTGCTAGGTGCGGGGTGGTTACAGATACGCAGTATTTT. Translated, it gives CSARCGVVTDTQYF.

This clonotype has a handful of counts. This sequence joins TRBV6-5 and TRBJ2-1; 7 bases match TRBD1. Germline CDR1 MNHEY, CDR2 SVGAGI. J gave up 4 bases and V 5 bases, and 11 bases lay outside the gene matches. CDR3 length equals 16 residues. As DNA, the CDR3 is TGTGCCAGCAGTCCCCTGGGACAGAATTGGTACAATGAGCAGTTCTTC. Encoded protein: CASSPLGQNWYNEQFF.

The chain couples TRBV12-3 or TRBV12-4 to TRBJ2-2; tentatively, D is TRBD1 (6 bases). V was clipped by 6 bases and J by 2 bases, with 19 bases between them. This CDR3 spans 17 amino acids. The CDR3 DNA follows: TGTGCCAGCAGGACGGACAGACGCAATTCCAACACCGGGGAGCTGTTTTTT. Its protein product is CASRTDRRNSNTGELFF.

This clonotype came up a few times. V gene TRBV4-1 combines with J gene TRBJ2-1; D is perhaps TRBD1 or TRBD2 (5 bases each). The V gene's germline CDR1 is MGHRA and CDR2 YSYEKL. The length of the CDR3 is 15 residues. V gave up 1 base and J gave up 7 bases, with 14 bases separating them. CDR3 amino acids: CASSQGVVEGNEQFF. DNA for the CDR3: TGCGCCAGCAGCCAAGGCGTTGTCGAGGGGAATGAGCAGTTCTTC.

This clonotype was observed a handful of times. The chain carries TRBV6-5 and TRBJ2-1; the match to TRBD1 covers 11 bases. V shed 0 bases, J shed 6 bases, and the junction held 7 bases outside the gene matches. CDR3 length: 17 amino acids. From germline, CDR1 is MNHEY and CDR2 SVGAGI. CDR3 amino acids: CASSYSGPGQGVNEQFF. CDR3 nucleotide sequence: TGTGCCAGCAGTTACTCGGGACCGGGACAGGGGGTCAATGAGCAGTTCTTC.

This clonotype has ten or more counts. This CDR3 reads CASSFGRSNEQFF. CDR3 coding DNA: TGTGCCAGCAGCTTTGGGAGGAGCAATGAGCAGTTCTTC. The chain employs TRBV7-9 and TRBJ2-1; D is possibly TRBD2 (6 bases). Germline assignment: CDR1 SEHNR and CDR2 FQNEAQ (reference sequence). Trimming removed 3 bases from V and 6 bases from J, with 9 bases in between. CDR3 size: 13 residues.

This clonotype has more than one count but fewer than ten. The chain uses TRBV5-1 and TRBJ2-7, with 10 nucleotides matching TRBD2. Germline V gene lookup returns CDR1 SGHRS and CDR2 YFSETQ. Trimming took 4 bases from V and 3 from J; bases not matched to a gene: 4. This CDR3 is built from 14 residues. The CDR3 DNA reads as TGCGCCAGCAGCGAGCGGGAGGGCCTCTACGAGCAGTACTTC. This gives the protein CASSEREGLYEQYF.

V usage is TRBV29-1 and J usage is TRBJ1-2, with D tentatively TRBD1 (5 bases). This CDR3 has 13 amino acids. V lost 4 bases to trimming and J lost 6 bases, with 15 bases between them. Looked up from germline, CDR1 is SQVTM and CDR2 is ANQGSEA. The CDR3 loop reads CSVVSGRDHGYTF. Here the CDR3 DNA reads TGCAGCGTTGTGTCAGGCAGGGACCATGGCTACACCTTC.

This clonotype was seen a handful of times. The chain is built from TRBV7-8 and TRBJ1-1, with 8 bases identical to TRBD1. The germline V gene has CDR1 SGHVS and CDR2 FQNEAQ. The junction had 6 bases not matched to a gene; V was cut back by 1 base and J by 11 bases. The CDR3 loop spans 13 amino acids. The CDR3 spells CASSLVETGDAFF. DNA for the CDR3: TGTGCCAGCAGCTTAGTTGAGACAGGGGACGCTTTCTTT.

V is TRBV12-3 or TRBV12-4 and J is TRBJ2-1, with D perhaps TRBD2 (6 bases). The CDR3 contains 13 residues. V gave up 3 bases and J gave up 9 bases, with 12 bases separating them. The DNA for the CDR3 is TGTGCCAGCAGTTTCGCTAGGCGGGGTGAGCAGTTCTTC. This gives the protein CASSFARRGEQFF.

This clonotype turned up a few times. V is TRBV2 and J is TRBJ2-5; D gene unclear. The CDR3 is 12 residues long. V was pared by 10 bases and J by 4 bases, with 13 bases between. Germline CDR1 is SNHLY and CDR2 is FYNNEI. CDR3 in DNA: TGTGCCACTCTTATCGAGGCAGAGACCCAGTACTTC. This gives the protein CATLIEAETQYF.

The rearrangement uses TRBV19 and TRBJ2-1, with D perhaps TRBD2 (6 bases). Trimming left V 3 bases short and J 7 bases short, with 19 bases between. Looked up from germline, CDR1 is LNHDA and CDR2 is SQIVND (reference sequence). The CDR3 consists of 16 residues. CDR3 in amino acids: CASSIFGGARGNEQFF. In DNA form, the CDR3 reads TGTGCCAGTAGTATTTTCGGGGGAGCTAGGGGAAATGAGCAGTTCTTC.

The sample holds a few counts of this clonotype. This CDR3 is CASSPQTRYYEQYV. CDR3 nucleotides: TGTGCCAGCAGCCCTCAGACTAGATACTACGAGCAGTACGTC. The J gene is TRBJ2-7, the V gene TRBV6-8; D is perhaps TRBD2 (6 bases). Trimming took off 6 bases at V and 3 bases at J, with 15 bases between the two ends. The germline V gene has CDR1 MNHGY and CDR2 SAAAGT. CDR3 length: 14 amino acids.

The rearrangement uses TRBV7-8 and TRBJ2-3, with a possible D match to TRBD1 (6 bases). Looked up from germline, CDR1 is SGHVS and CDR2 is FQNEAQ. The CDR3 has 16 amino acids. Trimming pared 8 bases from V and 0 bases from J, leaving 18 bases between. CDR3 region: CASFSGDIASTDTQYF. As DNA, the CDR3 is TGTGCCAGCTTTTCAGGGGATATCGCTAGCACAGATACGCAGTATTTT. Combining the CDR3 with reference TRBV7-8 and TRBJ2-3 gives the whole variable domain GAGVSQSPRYKVAKRGQDVALRCDPISGHVSLFWYQQALGQGPEFLTYFQNEAQLDKSGLPSDRFFAERPEGSVSTLKIQRTQQEDSAVYLCASFSGDIASTDTQYFGPGTRLTVL.

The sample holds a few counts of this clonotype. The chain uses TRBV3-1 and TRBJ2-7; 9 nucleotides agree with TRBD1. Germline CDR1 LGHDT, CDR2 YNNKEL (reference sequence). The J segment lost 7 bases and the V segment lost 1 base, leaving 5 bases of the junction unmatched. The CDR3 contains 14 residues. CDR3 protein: CASSQGDRDGEQYF. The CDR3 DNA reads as TGTGCCAGCAGCCAAGGGGACAGGGATGGTGAGCAGTACTTC.

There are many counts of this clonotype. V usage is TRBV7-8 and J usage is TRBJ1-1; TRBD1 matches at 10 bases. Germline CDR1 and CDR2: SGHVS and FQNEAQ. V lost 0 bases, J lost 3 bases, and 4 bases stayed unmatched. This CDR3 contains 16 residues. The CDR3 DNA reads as TGTGCCAGCAGCTTAGCCCTAGGACAGGGGGACACTGAAGCTTTCTTT. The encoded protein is CASSLALGQGDTEAFF.